The 25 T cell receptor beta chains reported below all come from one sample, sequenced in a study of blood T cell repertoires in COVID-19. Assay used: immunoSEQ multiplex PCR; TCRdb lists only in-frame clones, some missing. This table has over 200,000 clones, less than 90% appearing once. The sequencing sample was made of peripheral blood. The source is a middle-aged man with acute or convalescent COVID-19.

V and J are TRBV19 and TRBJ1-5; D is possibly TRBD1 (6 bases). Trimming left V 1 base short and J 4 bases short, with 11 bases between. The CDR3 consists of 15 residues. The germline gives CDR1 LNHDA, CDR2 SQIVND (reference sequence). CDR3 sequence reads: CASSIGTAPNQPQHF. DNA for the CDR3: TGTGCCAGTAGTATAGGGACAGCGCCTAATCAGCCCCAGCATTTT.

V is TRBV5-1 and J is TRBJ2-1, with 12 bases fitting TRBD2. V lost 4 bases to trimming and J lost 3 bases; unmatched junction nucleotides: 11. Germline V gene lookup returns CDR1 SGHRS and CDR2 YFSETQ. The CDR3 loop spans 18 amino acids. The CDR3 DNA follows: TGCGCCAGCAGCCCGAAGGCGACTAGCGGGGGCCTCTACAATGAGCAGTTCTTC. Amino acid sequence: CASSPKATSGGLYNEQFF.

This chain uses TRBV19 with TRBJ2-7; possibly TRBD2 for D (6 bases). The V and J ends lost 3 bases and 1 base respectively, with 16 bases between them. Germline CDR1 is LNHDA and CDR2 is SQIVND (reference sequence). This CDR3 region has 16 residues. The CDR3: CASSMSAGRKSYEQYF. DNA of the CDR3: TGTGCCAGTAGTATGTCTGCGGGAAGGAAGTCCTACGAGCAGTACTTC. The full variable domain, completed using reference TRBV19 and TRBJ2-7, is DGGITQSPKYLFRKEGQNVTLSCEQNLNHDAMYWYRQDPGQGLRLIYYSQIVNDFQKGDIAEGYSVSREKKESFPLTVTSAQKNPTAFYLCASSMSAGRKSYEQYFGPGTRLTVT.

V and J are TRBV6-6 and TRBJ1-4; D uncertain. V shed 0 bases and J shed 4 bases, with 9 bases lying between them. This CDR3 contains 15 residues. Germline CDR1 and CDR2: MNHNY and SVGAGI (reference sequence). The CDR3 DNA reads as TGTGCCAGCAGTTACTCTAGAGGTTTTAATGAAAAACTGTTTTTT. This translates into CASSYSRGFNEKLFF.

Here the CDR3 reads CASSSYTGELFF. Here the CDR3 DNA reads TGTGCCAGCAGCTCTTATACCGGGGAGCTGTTTTTT. The chain joins TRBV7-2 to TRBJ2-2; no definite D call. The CDR3 consists of 12 residues. Germline CDR1 is SGHTA and CDR2 is FQGNSA. Trimming shortened V by 4 bases and J by 5 bases, and 5 bases separated the two germline ends.

This chain connects TRBV6-5 to TRBJ2-1; 9 positions match TRBD2. Germline assignment: CDR1 MNHEY and CDR2 SVGAGI. The CDR3 spans 14 residues. Trimming took 6 bases from V and 7 from J; bases not matched to a gene: 7. CDR3 protein: CASRKREERNEQFF. CDR3 coding DNA: TGTGCCAGCAGGAAGCGGGAGGAAAGGAATGAGCAGTTCTTC.

This sequence joins TRBV28 and TRBJ1-3, with D possibly TRBD1 on 6 matching bases. The CDR3 covers 18 residues. Looked up from germline, CDR1 is MDHEN and CDR2 is SYDVKM. V shed 3 bases and J shed 3 bases, with 21 bases lying between them. In nucleotides, the CDR3 is TGTGCCAGCAGTTTCCGCCTCCGGACAGATCTTGATGGAAACACCATATATTTT. Protein sequence: CASSFRLRTDLDGNTIYF.

This sequence joins TRBV4-2 and TRBJ2-1; 8 nucleotides line up with TRBD2. J was trimmed by 0 bases and V by 3 bases; bases with no gene match: 19. The length of the CDR3 is 21 residues. Germline-derived CDR1 and CDR2 are LGHNA and YNFKEQ. The CDR3 reads CASSQAMRWASGSSSYNEQFF. The CDR3 region has the DNA TGTGCCAGCAGCCAGGCTATGCGGTGGGCTAGCGGGTCGAGCTCCTACAATGAGCAGTTCTTC.

This clone occurred once. This rearrangement joins TRBV5-1 to TRBJ1-1, with 8 bases aligning to TRBD1. The J segment lost 4 bases and the V segment lost 4 bases, leaving 6 bases of the junction unmatched. Germline V gene sequence: CDR1 SGHRS, CDR2 YFSETQ. The CDR3 runs 14 residues. CDR3 coding DNA: TGCGCCAGCAGCACAAATACAGGGGGCACTGAAGCTTTCTTT. Amino acid sequence: CASSTNTGGTEAFF.

The chain couples TRBV19 to TRBJ1-2, with 7 bases lining up with TRBD1. J lost 1 base, V lost 5 bases, and 7 bases had no gene match. CDR1 LNHDA and CDR2 SQIVND come from the germline V gene (reference sequence). The CDR3 covers 15 residues. The CDR3 protein is CASSPLDRNNYGYTF. The DNA of the CDR3 is TGTGCCAGTAGTCCCCTGGACAGGAATAACTATGGCTACACCTTC.

J is TRBJ1-4 and V is TRBV6-5, with a possible D match to TRBD1 (6 bases). V was trimmed by 0 bases and J by 8 bases, leaving 16 bases between them. From germline, CDR1 is MNHEY and CDR2 SVGAGI. The CDR3 totals 16 residues. The CDR3, as DNA: TGTGCCAGCAGTTACTCATCGGGGGGCGGAGAGGAAAAACTGTTTTTT. Translating gives CASSYSSGGGEEKLFF.

The gene calls are TRBV20-1 and TRBJ2-3; perhaps TRBD1 as D (5 bases). Trimming shortened V by 6 bases and J by 4 bases, and 8 bases separated the two germline ends. Germline-derived CDR1 and CDR2 are DFQATT and SNEGSKA (reference sequence). This CDR3 has 11 residues. CDR3 in amino acids: CSADSADTQYF. Here the CDR3 DNA reads TGCAGTGCCGACAGTGCAGATACGCAGTATTTT.

This rearrangement joins TRBV6-6 to TRBJ1-6, with 7 bases lining up with TRBD1. The junction had 14 bases not matched to a gene; V was cut back by 5 bases and J by 1 base. CDR3 length: 19 residues. The germline V gene encodes CDR1 MNHNY and CDR2 SVGAGI (reference sequence). The CDR3 protein is CASSRTGSGSGSYNSPLHF. Here the CDR3 DNA reads TGTGCCAGCAGTCGGACAGGTTCTGGCTCGGGATCCTATAATTCACCCCTCCACTTT.

V is TRBV29-1 and J is TRBJ1-1; D call uncertain. Between the trimmed V and J ends, which lost 6 bases and 4 bases, there was a span of 12 bases. CDR1 SQVTM and CDR2 ANQGSEA come from the germline V gene. This CDR3 contains 12 residues. The CDR3 DNA sequence: TGCAGCGTAGAAAAGGAGGCCACTGAAGCTTTCTTT. It yields the protein CSVEKEATEAFF.

This clone has more than one count but fewer than ten. V gene TRBV27 combines with J gene TRBJ1-5; D is unclear. Germline values: CDR1 MNHEY, CDR2 SMNVEV (reference sequence). Trimming pared 3 bases from V and 0 bases from J, leaving 9 bases between. CDR3 length: 15 amino acids. The CDR3: CASSLRFPSNQPQHF. In nucleotides, the CDR3 is TGTGCCAGCAGTTTGAGATTCCCTAGCAATCAGCCCCAGCATTTT.

The gene calls are TRBV6-5 and TRBJ2-1; 9 bases fit TRBD2. Per germline, CDR1 MNHEY and CDR2 SVGAGI. The trim removed 4 bases at V and 7 bases at J, leaving 8 bases unmatched. CDR3 size: 15 residues. This CDR3 reads CASSSAASGKNEQFF. Written as DNA, the CDR3 is TGTGCCAGCAGTTCTGCGGCTAGCGGGAAGAATGAGCAGTTCTTC.

In DNA, the CDR3 is TGTGCCAGCAGCCTTCTGGGGGCCAACGTCCTGACTTTC. Amino acid sequence: CASSLLGANVLTF. This sequence joins TRBV14 and TRBJ2-6; D not certain. The CDR3 sequence is 13 residues long. Germline V CDR1 and CDR2: SGHDN, FVKESK. With 4 bases removed from V and 4 bases from J, the gap between germline ends came to 5 bases.

There are a few counts of this clone. V is TRBV27 and J is TRBJ1-1; 8 nucleotides line up with TRBD1. The CDR3 is 15 residues long. V lost 7 bases, J lost 1 base, and 8 bases stayed unmatched. The germline V gene encodes CDR1 MNHEY and CDR2 SMNVEV (reference sequence). This CDR3 reads CASTWTTGANTEAFF. CDR3 DNA sequence: TGTGCCAGCACATGGACGACAGGGGCGAACACTGAAGCTTTCTTT.

The V call is TRBV19, the J call TRBJ1-6; 10 bases are a match to TRBD1. V was pared by 4 bases and J by 6 bases, with 9 bases of the junction left unmatched. The germline gives CDR1 LNHDA, CDR2 SQIVND (reference sequence). The CDR3 runs to 17 residues. CDR3 DNA: TGTGCCAGTAGTACCCCGCCCGGGACAGGGGCTAATTCACCCCTCCACTTT. Translation: CASSTPPGTGANSPLHF.

V and J are TRBV6-2 or TRBV6-3 and TRBJ2-1; 9 bases are shared with TRBD1. The germline V gene has CDR1 MNHEY and CDR2 SVGEGT. V shed 2 bases and J 0 bases; nucleotides not matched to a gene: 2. CDR3 length: 16 amino acids. The CDR3 DNA sequence: TGTGCCAGCAGTTACGTGACAGGGGGCTCCTACAATGAGCAGTTCTTC. Translation gives CASSYVTGGSYNEQFF.

V gene TRBV19 combines with J gene TRBJ2-3; 13 bases are a match to TRBD2. V lost 5 bases to trimming and J lost 2 bases; unmatched junction nucleotides: 10. The CDR3 sequence is 18 residues long. CDR1 LNHDA and CDR2 SQIVND come from the germline V gene (reference sequence). The CDR3 DNA sequence: TGTGCCAGTAGTTCCGGACTAGCGGGAGTCCAATTCACAGATACGCAGTATTTT. Translating it yields CASSSGLAGVQFTDTQYF.

The CDR3 here is CASTRTGKLNYGYTF. The CDR3 nucleotides read TGTGCCAGCACCAGGACAGGGAAGCTAAACTATGGCTACACCTTC. The chain recombines TRBV6-5 with TRBJ1-2; 8 nucleotides align to TRBD1. J gave up 2 bases and V 7 bases, and 9 bases lay outside the gene matches. The CDR3 sequence is 15 residues long. Germline CDR1 MNHEY, CDR2 SVGAGI.

This chain connects TRBV6-5 to TRBJ2-3, with D possibly TRBD2 on 7 matching bases. Deletions cut 6 bases from V and 0 bases from J, with 13 bases between. This CDR3 contains 15 residues. Germline assignment: CDR1 MNHEY and CDR2 SVGAGI. The DNA of the CDR3 is TGTGCCAGCAGGATGGGGGGGCTTAGCACAGATACGCAGTATTTT. It specifies CASRMGGLSTDTQYF.

This clone was picked up a small number of times. The genes are TRBV19 and TRBJ2-7; TRBD2 agrees at 10 bases. V was pared by 3 bases and J by 2 bases, with 7 bases of the junction left unmatched. CDR1 is LNHDA, CDR2 SQIVND, per germline (reference sequence). The CDR3 consists of 16 residues. The CDR3 loop reads CASSMRAAGGAYEQYF. The CDR3 nucleotides read TGTGCCAGTAGTATGAGGGCAGCGGGAGGGGCCTACGAGCAGTACTTC.

This clone is a singleton in its sample. The V call is TRBV7-2, the J call TRBJ2-3, with 9 bases that match TRBD2. This CDR3 is built from 16 residues. Looked up from germline, CDR1 is SGHTA and CDR2 is FQGNSA. The junction had 7 bases not matched to a gene; V was cut back by 4 bases and J by 2 bases. CDR3 bases: TGTGCCAGCAGCTCCCGATTAGCGGGGGTCACAGATACGCAGTATTTT. Encoded protein: CASSSRLAGVTDTQYF.